This T cell receptor (beta chain) was sequenced for a study of blood T cell repertoires in COVID-19 (TCRdb year 2020). Turning to the overall study: Samples covering the acute and convalescent phases of COVID-19 were provided by collaborators in the United States, Italy and Spain. The samples were drawn from two sources: the first 160 participants of the ongoing ImmuneRACE study, and fewer than 1,500 subjects contributed by 6 global collaborators. Where HLA class I and class II types were available, the types were taken from metadata supplied by the sample provider, not from assay-based typing. Nearly every sample came with metadata listing a de-identified subject ID, COVID-19 status, age in years and sex. The repertoires were released in a freely available public database meant as a resource for research on the immune response to SARS-CoV-2. The dataset comprised deeply sampled blood TCRbeta repertoires from subjects exposed to, actively infected with, or recovered from COVID-19. The material from the prospective study consisted of cDNA or gDNA derived from T cells, B-cell-depleted T cells, or PBMCs. Study-level results and caveats: The amount of clinical and demographic metadata varied by source and participant and was provided uncurated.

V lost 0 bases and J lost 4 bases, and the count of bases not matched to a germline gene is 7. The CDR3 goes from the cysteine to the phenylalanine over 17 residues. The read is trimmed to its CDR3 DNA, 51 bases read in frame from base 1. The germline V gene supplies CDR1 MGHRA and CDR2 YSYEKL. With respect to this clone: Its antigen is currently not known. It has no much larger one-base neighbor in the sample; base qualities were not kept.

In the prospective study, participants were about 18 to 100 years old, resided in 24 geographic areas of the United States, and were enrolled through a virtual design. Cohort assignment in the prospective study relied on participant-reported clinical history from a screening survey and a study questionnaire. Recovered participants in ImmuneRACE Cohort 3 were defined by two consecutive negative NP/OP PCR tests, clearance by a healthcare professional, or resolution of symptoms. In the prospective study, mobile phlebotomists collected whole blood, serum and a nasopharyngeal or oropharyngeal swab from each participant. Participants in the prospective study had the option to provide additional blood draws and questionnaires over a 2-month period. Blood samples from the prospective study were shipped frozen or at room temperature prior to DNA extraction. TCRbeta CDR3 regions were amplified from genomic DNA using the immunoSEQ Assay, a bias-controlled multiplex PCR. On the study's bioinformatics: Within the assay, amplification of reference gene primers was used to estimate how many nucleated cells each sample contained. To quantify the absolute abundance of each unique TCRbeta CDR3 rearrangement, sequence reads were collapsed and filtered. Productive Simpson clonality was computed per sample as the square root of Simpson's diversity index over productive rearrangements. Here the immuneACCESS table is served through TCRdb, limited to in-frame sequences with V and J called. Missing clones are a known gap in these copies; in checked studies unresolved V genes cover under half, and the rest lacks a known reason. V and J calls and clone size are those listed in that table; D and trimming were worked out from the DNA. The table for this sample lists about 280,000 clones; approximately 88% of them were counted only once. The top ten clonotypes cover roughly 6.2% of the sample.

The chain was built from TRBV4-1 and TRBJ2-7; TRBD1 aligns with 12 central bases. Source material: PBMCs or T cells enriched from blood (not recorded which). The TCR was taken from a woman aged 40 to 55 who had recovered from COVID-19. The DNA reads as follows: TGCGCCAGCAGCCAAGATCGGGGGACAGGGGGCGAGTACGAGCAGTACTTC. Translated, this gives CASSQDRGTGGEYEQYF.